This T cell receptor (beta chain) stems from a study of OX40 agonist ivuxolimab in advanced cancers. Turning to the study itself: Treatment of patients was with ivuxolimab, an agonistic anti-OX40 (CD134) antibody. A mean age of approximately 64 years, range roughly 23 to 85, was recorded, and over 65% were male.

Whole-study results and caveats: Compared with others, partial responders at 0.1-3.0 mg/kg displayed clonal expansion among the lowest.

CDR1 is SGHTA, CDR2 FQGTGA, per germline. Trimming pared 2 bases from V and 1 base from J, leaving 6 bases between. This CDR3 is 15 amino acids long. With baseline, cycle 4 day 1, and cycle 7 day 1 as timepoints, blood was sampled. On this clone itself: The target antigen is unknown.

Using immunoSEQ multiplex PCR, the repertoire was profiled, and TCRdb retains in-frame clones only, with some absent. The sample contains around 30,000 clones, about 81% of which appear only once. The rearrangement links TRBV7-3 to TRBJ2-6; no firm D call. This specimen was CD4+ or CD8+ T cells sorted from blood, taken in a trial of the OX40 agonist ivuxolimab. This receptor was taken from an adult with an advanced solid tumor such as melanoma, head and neck, liver or kidney cancer. The CDR3 loop reads CASSLWVSGANVLTF. DNA of the CDR3: TGTGCCAGCAGCTTATGGGTTTCTGGGGCCAACGTCCTGACTTTC.